Below, 29 T cell receptor beta chains from the same sample are listed, as sequenced in a study of T cells in Graves' hyperthyroidism and ophthalmopathy. Using RNA transcripts as the source, TCR beta CDR3 regions were amplified. HTBI primers were the set used in a first-round RT-PCR of the TCR CDR3. One entry per CDR3 protein results from TCRdb running MiXCR on the multiplex PCR reads. The sample has around 340,000 distinct CDR3 sequences; about 17% are singletons. What was sequenced was blood. The origin of the receptors is a woman aged 30 to 39 with Graves' hyperthyroidism that later progressed to Graves' ophthalmopathy.

This chain joins TRBV12-3 or TRBV12-4 and TRBJ1-3; D gene unclear. With 7 bases removed from V and 0 bases from J, the gap between germline ends came to 22 bases. The CDR3 spans 18 residues. CDR3 region: CASIPMGIEAGSGNTIYF. Here the CDR3 DNA reads TGTGCCAGCATCCCCATGGGCATTGAGGCGGGCTCTGGAAACACCATATATTTT.

The rearrangement joins TRBV6-9 to TRBJ1-2; TRBD1 might be the D (6 bases). The CDR3 spans 14 residues. CDR1 is MNHGY and CDR2 is SVAAGI in the germline V gene. Trimming took off 7 bases at V and 5 bases at J, with 17 bases between the two ends. CDR3 sequence: CASITGQNDYGYTF. CDR3 in DNA: TGTGCCAGCATTACAGGGCAGAACGATTATGGCTACACCTTC.

A few counts support this clonotype. The chain uses TRBV4-2 and TRBJ2-1, with 9 bases lining up with TRBD2. Germline V gene sequence: CDR1 LGHNA, CDR2 YNFKEQ. V dropped 2 bases and J dropped 1; count of bases not matched to a gene: 3. CDR3 length: 16 residues. This CDR3 reads CASSQLGLASYNEQFF. The CDR3 DNA reads TGTGCCAGCAGCCAATTGGGACTAGCATCCTACAATGAGCAGTTCTTC.

This clonotype came up many times. The rearrangement joins TRBV24-1 to TRBJ2-5, with D perhaps TRBD1 (6 bases). Germline V lookup: CDR1 KGHDR, CDR2 SFDVKD. The CDR3 contains 13 residues. V was pared by 5 bases and J by 5 bases, with 11 bases between. Here the CDR3 reads CATSGTVSETQYF. The CDR3 DNA is TGTGCCACCAGTGGGACAGTATCGGAGACCCAGTACTTC.

On this clonotype: This may be a read error: a much more frequent sequence differs by one nucleotide. The rearrangement uses TRBV18 and TRBJ1-3; D unclear. This CDR3 is 17 amino acids long. Germline assignment: CDR1 KGHSH and CDR2 LQKENI. CDR3 sequence reads: CASSPRLIRSSGSTIYF. The CDR3 DNA sequence: TGTGCCAGCTCACCACGCTTGATCAGGAGCTCTGGAAGCACCATATATTTT.

The genes are TRBV24-1 and TRBJ2-3; 9 nucleotides agree with TRBD2. The germline V gene encodes CDR1 KGHDR and CDR2 SFDVKD. V shed 6 bases, J shed 2 bases, and the junction held 8 bases outside the gene matches. This CDR3 contains 16 residues. The CDR3 nucleotides are TGTGCCACCAGTCTGACTAGCGGATCTTACACAGATACGCAGTATTTT. It codes for CATSLTSGSYTDTQYF.

V gene TRBV19 combines with J gene TRBJ2-3, with D perhaps matching TRBD1 (6 bases). Looked up from germline, CDR1 is LNHDA and CDR2 is SQIVND (reference sequence). The length of the CDR3 is 13 residues. V dropped 9 bases and J dropped 0 bases, with 10 bases sitting between them. For the CDR3, the DNA is TGTGCCAGCGGACAGTTAAGCACAGATACGCAGTATTTT. It encodes CASGQLSTDTQYF.

Ten or more counts support this clonotype. The chain joins TRBV9 to TRBJ1-1; unclear D gene. The V end was cut by 0 bases, the J end by 4 bases, with 7 bases between. Germline V CDR1 and CDR2: SGDLS, YYNGEE. The CDR3 length is 13 residues. CDR3: CASSVGGSTEAFF. CDR3 sequence (DNA): TGTGCCAGCAGCGTAGGGGGAAGCACTGAAGCTTTCTTT.

This clonotype was recorded many times. The chain has TRBV28 and TRBJ2-3, with 14 bases identical to TRBD2. Per the germline V gene, CDR1 is MDHEN and CDR2 is SYDVKM. The CDR3 spans 22 residues. V lost 6 bases and J lost 0; bases outside the gene matches: 20. The CDR3 reads CASSPYGIPGTSGGLSTDTQYF. The CDR3 DNA reads as TGTGCCAGCAGCCCCTACGGAATACCCGGGACTAGCGGGGGCCTAAGCACAGATACGCAGTATTTT. Filled out from reference TRBV28 and TRBJ2-3, the complete variable domain reads DVKVTQSSRYLVKRTGEKVFLECVQDMDHENMFWYRQDPGLGLRLIYFSYDVKMKEKGDIPEGYSVSREKKERFSLILESASTNQTSMYLCASSPYGIPGTSGGLSTDTQYFGPGTRLTVL.

This sequence joins TRBV2 and TRBJ1-5; 8 positions match TRBD1. Looked up from germline, CDR1 is SNHLY and CDR2 is FYNNEI. The length of the CDR3 is 15 residues. With V trimmed by 2 bases and J by 4 bases, 4 bases remained unmatched. The DNA for the CDR3 is TGTGCCAGCAGTGAAAAGACAGGGGAAAATCAGCCCCAGCATTTT. Protein: CASSEKTGENQPQHF. The whole variable domain, remainder taken from reference TRBV2 and TRBJ1-5, is EPEVTQTPSHQVTQMGQEVILRCVPISNHLYFYWYRQILGQKVEFLVSFYNNEISEKSEIFDDQFSVERPDGSNFTLKIRSTKLEDSAMYFCASSEKTGENQPQHFGDGTRLSIL.

This clonotype occurred many times. This chain connects TRBV10-3 to TRBJ2-7, with 7 nucleotides matching TRBD2. The ends lost 8 bases at V and 5 bases at J; junction bases unmatched: 12. Germline V lookup: CDR1 ENHRY, CDR2 SYGVKD. The CDR3 is 14 residues long. This CDR3 reads CAIRPSGEGHEQYF. Here the CDR3 DNA reads TGTGCCATCCGTCCTAGCGGAGAGGGGCACGAGCAGTACTTC.

The sample holds many counts of this clonotype. The V and J genes are TRBV19 and TRBJ1-1; 9 positions match TRBD1. Germline CDR1 and CDR2: LNHDA and SQIVND (reference sequence). The CDR3 is 16 residues long. Germline trimming cut 5 bases from V and 5 bases from J; bases unmatched to any gene: 12. This CDR3 reads CASSLRVGTGKTEAFF. The CDR3 region has the DNA TGTGCCAGTAGTCTCAGAGTAGGGACAGGGAAGACTGAAGCTTTCTTT.

In this sample, this clonotype turned up many times. The J gene is TRBJ2-7, the V gene TRBV5-5, with a possible D match to TRBD2 (6 bases). V was cut by 0 bases and J by 3 bases, with 16 bases left in between. The CDR3 covers 16 residues. The V gene's germline CDR1 is SGHKS and CDR2 YYEKEE (reference sequence). The CDR3 DNA reads TGTGCCAGCAGCTTGGGCCTAATGGGACTCAACTACGAGCAGTACTTC. Amino acid sequence: CASSLGLMGLNYEQYF.

This clonotype was seen ten or more times. This chain uses TRBV5-5 with TRBJ1-2, with D tentatively TRBD1 (5 bases). Germline V gives CDR1 SGHKS, CDR2 YYEKEE (reference sequence). The CDR3 has 13 amino acids. Trimming took off 6 bases at V and 5 bases at J, with 14 bases between the two ends. The CDR3 here is CASTPGGNYGYTF. CDR3 DNA: TGTGCCAGCACCCCCGGGGGTAATTATGGCTACACCTTC. The entire variable domain, with the rest obtained from reference TRBV5-5 and TRBJ1-2, is as follows: DAGVTQSPTHLIKTRGQQVTLRCSPISGHKSVSWYQQVLGQGPQFIFQYYEKEERGRGNFPDRFSARQFPNYSSELNVNALLLGDSALYLCASTPGGNYGYTFGSGTRLTVV.

This clonotype was observed a handful of times. This chain joins TRBV7-9 and TRBJ2-1, with 7 bases lining up with TRBD2. V shed 1 base, J shed 2 bases, and the junction held 2 bases outside the gene matches. This CDR3 has 15 amino acids. Germline V gene data show CDR1 as SEHNR and CDR2 as FQNEAQ (reference sequence). CDR3 bases: TGTGCCAGCAGCTTAGTTGGGAGGGCCTACAATGAGCAGTTCTTC. It codes for CASSLVGRAYNEQFF.

The chain couples TRBV28 to TRBJ1-2; D unresolved. The germline V gene has CDR1 MDHEN and CDR2 SYDVKM. The CDR3 consists of 14 residues. Trimming shortened V by 4 bases and J by 2 bases, and 11 bases separated the two germline ends. The CDR3 spells CASSYSKRNYGYTF. CDR3 in DNA: TGTGCCAGCAGTTATAGTAAGAGAAACTATGGCTACACCTTC.

Concerning this clonotype itself: A read error may explain this, as a much larger clone is one base away. This chain links TRBV29-1 with TRBJ2-1; 9 bases map to TRBD2. This CDR3 is 16 amino acids long. Germline values: CDR1 SQVTM, CDR2 ANQGSEA. The V segment lost 2 bases and the J segment 7 bases; nucleotides outside the gene matches: 12. The CDR3 protein is CSVERLGLAMSNEQFF. The CDR3 region has the DNA TGCAGCGTTGAACGCCTGGGACTAGCCATGAGTAATGAGCAGTTCTTC.

The rearrangement uses TRBV4-3 and TRBJ2-5; D unresolved. Looked up from germline, CDR1 is LGHNA and CDR2 is YSLEER. Trimming pared 0 bases from V and 8 bases from J, leaving 13 bases between. The CDR3 sequence is 14 residues long. The CDR3 DNA sequence: TGCGCCAGCAGCCAAGAGCTGGGCAAGAGAACCCAGTACTTC. Protein: CASSQELGKRTQYF.

This clonotype has ten or more counts. The chain uses TRBV11-2 and TRBJ2-2; D is possibly TRBD1 (6 bases). The CDR3 spans 18 residues. V lost 5 bases, J lost 1 base, and 20 bases lay in between. Germline V CDR1 and CDR2: SGHAT, FQNNGV. The CDR3 DNA reads as TGTGCCAGCAGCCCCGGACAGTCAGTGACAGAGAACACCGGGGAGCTGTTTTTT. It specifies CASSPGQSVTENTGELFF. The full variable domain, rest sourced from reference TRBV11-2 and TRBJ2-2, is EAGVAQSPRYKIIEKRQSVAFWCNPISGHATLYWYQQILGQGPKLLIQFQNNGVVDDSQLPKDRFSAERLKGVDSTLKIQPAKLEDSAVYLCASSPGQSVTENTGELFFGEGSRLTVL.

In its sample, this clonotype was seen many times. The chain recombines TRBV10-3 with TRBJ2-2, with 9 bases identical to TRBD2. V shed 2 bases, J shed 3 bases, and the junction held 7 bases outside the gene matches. The CDR3 runs to 17 residues. Germline V gene lookup returns CDR1 ENHRY and CDR2 SYGVKD. As DNA, the CDR3 is TGTGCCATCAGTGAGGTGGTAGCGGGGGACCACACCGGGGAGCTGTTTTTT. This encodes CAISEVVAGDHTGELFF.

In its sample, this clonotype was seen a few times. This chain uses TRBV5-5 with TRBJ2-3; 9 positions match TRBD1. Germline CDR1 is SGHKS and CDR2 is YYEKEE (reference sequence). V shed 4 bases and J 2 bases; nucleotides not matched to a gene: 17. This CDR3 contains 19 residues. The CDR3 is CASSLPGQGTTFNTDTQYF. The CDR3 DNA sequence: TGTGCCAGCAGCCTACCGGGACAGGGAACGACGTTTAACACAGATACGCAGTATTTT.

For this clonotype: Just one base apart from a much larger clone, this may be a read error. The chain employs TRBV7-8 and TRBJ1-1, with D hard to call. The CDR3 is made up of 14 amino acids. CDR1 SGHVS and CDR2 FQNEAQ come from the germline V gene. Trimming removed 1 base at V and 4 bases at J, with 10 bases between. In nucleotides, the CDR3 is TGTGCCAGCAGCTTAGTCGTACTGAGCACTGAAGCTTTCTTT. Its protein product is CASSLVVLSTEAFF.

This clonotype was counted a few times. The chain has TRBV6-1 and TRBJ1-6; D ambiguous. Trimming took off 4 bases at V and 5 bases at J, with 9 bases between the two ends. Per the germline V gene, CDR1 is MNHNS and CDR2 is SASEGT. This CDR3 is built from 14 residues. CDR3: CASSGMLNNSPLHF. The CDR3 nucleotides are TGTGCCAGCAGTGGAATGTTAAATAATTCACCCCTCCACTTT.

The sample holds many counts of this clonotype. The CDR3 region has the DNA TGTGCCAGCAGTTTTCCGGGGATCACTGGCTACACCTTC. Translation: CASSFPGITGYTF. The rearrangement uses TRBV28 and TRBJ1-2; no definite D call. Trimming took off 3 bases at V and 7 bases at J, with 12 bases between the two ends. Germline V gene sequence: CDR1 MDHEN, CDR2 SYDVKM. CDR3 length: 13 residues.

This clonotype was recorded at least ten times. V is TRBV28 and J is TRBJ1-3; D is unresolved. CDR1 is MDHEN, CDR2 SYDVKM, per germline. The CDR3 consists of 13 residues. The germline V and J ends were trimmed by 3 bases and 0 bases, with 3 bases remaining between them. CDR3 sequence reads: CASSLGSGNTIYF. The DNA for the CDR3 is TGTGCCAGCAGTTTGGGCTCTGGAAACACCATATATTTT. The full variable domain, with the rest looked up from reference TRBV28 and TRBJ1-3, is DVKVTQSSRYLVKRTGEKVFLECVQDMDHENMFWYRQDPGLGLRLIYFSYDVKMKEKGDIPEGYSVSREKKERFSLILESASTNQTSMYLCASSLGSGNTIYFGEGSWLTVV.

As DNA, the CDR3 is TGTGCCAGCAGTCTCGGGACTAGCGGACCCTCCCGAGGGTACTTC. As protein: CASSLGTSGPSRGYF. This rearrangement joins TRBV28 to TRBJ2-5; TRBD2 matches 11 bases. Germline V gene sequence: CDR1 MDHEN, CDR2 SYDVKM. V lost 5 bases and J lost 13; bases outside the gene matches: 15. The CDR3 has 15 amino acids.

This clonotype has at least ten counts. For the CDR3, the DNA is TGTGCCAGCAGTTTAGAGACAGGGAAGGGCACAGATACGCAGTATTTT. Its translation: CASSLETGKGTDTQYF. The chain recombines TRBV12-3 or TRBV12-4 with TRBJ2-3; 7 bases map to TRBD1. The CDR3 covers 16 residues. The V and J ends lost 1 base and 1 base, in that order; junction bases with no gene match: 5.

This clonotype was observed many times. The V gene is TRBV7-8, the J gene TRBJ2-5; 9 bases agree with TRBD1. Germline CDR1 reads SGHVS; CDR2 reads FQNEAQ. CDR3 length: 15 residues. Germline trimming cut 2 bases from V and 5 bases from J; bases unmatched to any gene: 6. The DNA of the CDR3 is TGTGCCAGCAGCTTAAAGCGGACAGGGGTCGAGACCCAGTACTTC. This codes for CASSLKRTGVETQYF.

In DNA, the CDR3 is TGTGCCAGCAGCTTAGCCCTGACAGGGGCGGGTGAGCAGTTCTTC. Translating it yields CASSLALTGAGEQFF. The chain is built from TRBV7-9 and TRBJ2-1, with 8 bases aligning to TRBD1. CDR3 length equals 15 residues. Germline V gives CDR1 SEHNR, CDR2 FQNEAQ (reference sequence). J was trimmed by 9 bases and V by 0 bases; bases with no gene match: 7.